This TCR beta chain was retrieved from a study of HIV-infected children after antiretroviral therapy interruption. Study-wide context: Recorded EBV and CMV exposure existed for most children. Weeks 0, 48 and 150 were sampled under continuous treatment.

This sample's treatment: PENTA 11 planned treatment interruption arm or continuous ART arm. From thawed PBMCs, naive CD4+ CD45RA+ CD45RO- T cells were sorted. The CDR3 covers 14 residues. The V gene's germline CDR1 is DFQATT and CDR2 SNEGSKA (reference sequence). Trimming at V came to 0 bases and at J to 6 bases, leaving 4 bases not matched to a gene. The TCR library was built from RNA with a 3' RACE protocol and unique molecular identifiers. Using its own MiXCR run on the 3' RACE reads, TCRdb lists one record per CDR3 protein. The sample has approximately 95,000 distinct CDR3 sequences, about 6.3% seen once; the top ten hold more than 0.95%.

The sequence was obtained from a pool of human donors with HIV. V usage is TRBV20-1 and J usage is TRBJ1-5; the match to TRBD1 covers 8 bases. This specimen was CD45RA+ CD4+ T cells from PBMCs, pooled from several time points, taken from a donor given antiretroviral therapy, either interrupted or continuous. Specified subset: naive CD4+ CD45RA+ CD45RO- T cells. CDR3 DNA: TGCAGTGCTAGAGAGCGACAGGGGCGTCAGCCCCAGCATTTT. The encoded protein is CSARERQGRQPQHF.